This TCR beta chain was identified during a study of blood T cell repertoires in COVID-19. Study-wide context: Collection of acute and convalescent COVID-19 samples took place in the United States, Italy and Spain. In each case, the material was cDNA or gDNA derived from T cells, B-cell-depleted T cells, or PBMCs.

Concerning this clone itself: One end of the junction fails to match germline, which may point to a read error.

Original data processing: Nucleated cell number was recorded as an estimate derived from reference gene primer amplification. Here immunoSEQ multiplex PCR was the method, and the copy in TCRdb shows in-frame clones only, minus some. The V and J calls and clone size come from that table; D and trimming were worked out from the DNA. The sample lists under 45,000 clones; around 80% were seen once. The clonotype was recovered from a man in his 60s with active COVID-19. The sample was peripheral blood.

The CDR3 region has the DNA TGTGCTAGCAGCTCACAACAGGGCGCGAACACTGAAGCTTTCTTT. This codes for CASSSQQGANTEAFF. The chain employs TRBV7-7 and TRBJ1-1; TRBD1 might be the D (6 bases). Germline CDR1 SSHAT, CDR2 FNYEAQ (reference sequence). The CDR3 extends over 15 amino acids.